This T cell receptor (beta chain) was recorded in a study of T cell responses to AZD1222 COVID-19 vaccine. Study results and caveats: No repertoire was sampled before or during the peak T cell response, only after it. Vaccine-related CD4 TCRs covered spike, predominating at 160-218 and 743-854.

V gave up 2 bases and J gave up 2 bases, with 6 bases separating them. CDR1 and CDR2 (germline): GTSNPN, SVGIG (reference sequence). The CDR3 length is 12 residues. Profiling relied on immunoSEQ multiplex PCR, and the TCRdb table lists in-frame clones only, not all of them. This repertoire shows just under 80,000 clones, 92% found once; its top ten account for roughly 4.3%. Remarks on this clone: What it binds is not known.

Sequencing was performed on peripheral blood, taken 28 days after the second AZD1222 dose. This rearrangement joins TRBV30 to TRBJ1-2, with D hard to call. This sequence was found in an adult who received the AZD1222 COVID-19 vaccine. Here the CDR3 DNA reads TGTGCCTGGAGTTTGACGAACTATGGCTACACCTTC. Amino acid sequence: CAWSLTNYGYTF.